Below are 23 T cell receptor beta chains sequenced from a single sample in a study of monozygotic twins with inflammatory bowel disease. TCRdb re-called the 5' RACE reads; every CDR3 protein appears as one record, without DNA. Its listing shows some 170,000 distinct CDR3 sequences. The sequencing sample was made of blood. The receptor source for this set is a human donor with ulcerative colitis or Crohn's disease, or a healthy co-twin of an affected twin (not recorded which).

CDR3 loop: CASSLTSYGQDQETQYF. V gene TRBV7-3 combines with J gene TRBJ2-5; TCRdb names TRBD1, which stays unverified in the absence of DNA. The CDR3 has 17 residues. CDR1 and CDR2 (germline): SGHTA, FQGTGA.

This sequence joins TRBV19 and TRBJ2-1; the TCRdb call, TRBD1, lacks DNA for checking. This CDR3 is built from 13 residues. Germline V gene data show CDR1 as LNHDA and CDR2 as SQIVND (reference sequence). CDR3 protein: CASSMGQYNEQFF.

This chain joins TRBV28 and TRBJ1-5. CDR1 is MDHEN and CDR2 is SYDVKM in the germline V gene. The CDR3 sequence is 13 residues long. The chain's CDR3 is CASSPLQRQPQHF.

The chain uses TRBV6-1 and TRBJ2-1. The CDR3 runs 16 residues. The germline CDR1 and CDR2 sequences are MNHNS and SASEGT. CDR3 protein: CASSEYSSLMYNEQFF.

The chain joins TRBV19 to TRBJ1-3. This CDR3 contains 14 residues. Germline CDR1 reads LNHDA; CDR2 reads SQIVND (reference sequence). The CDR3 reads CASSISSSGNTIYF.

The genes are TRBV7-6 and TRBJ2-2. The germline CDR1 and CDR2 sequences are SGHVS and FNYEAQ. The CDR3 is made up of 16 amino acids. The CDR3 loop reads CASSLSMGINTGELFF.

The rearrangement joins TRBV24-1 to TRBJ2-3; TCRdb reports TRBD2, a call that lacks DNA to check it against. Germline V gene lookup returns CDR1 KGHDR and CDR2 SFDVKD. The CDR3 is 15 residues long. CDR3 amino acids: CATSDLAGVRDTQYF.

The chain carries TRBV13 and TRBJ1-2; TCRdb gives TRBD1 as the D gene, but with no DNA this cannot be confirmed. Germline V gene lookup returns CDR1 PRHDT and CDR2 FYEKMQ (reference sequence). The CDR3 has 14 residues. CDR3 residues: CASSLGREVHGYTF.

The chain has TRBV24-1 and TRBJ2-5. Germline-derived CDR1 and CDR2 are KGHDR and SFDVKD. The CDR3 sequence is 16 residues long. The CDR3 region is CATSDPQAGQGETQYF.

CDR3 protein: CASSLVVADTDTQYF. The chain couples TRBV5-6 to TRBJ2-3; the TRBD2 assignment by TCRdb is unverifiable without DNA. The CDR3 spans 15 residues. Germline CDR1 SGHDT, CDR2 YYEEEE. The full variable domain, completed using reference TRBV5-6 and TRBJ2-3, is DAGVTQSPTHLIKTRGQQVTLRCSPKSGHDTVSWYQQALGQGPQFIFQYYEEEERQRGNFPDRFSGHQFPNYSSELNVNALLLGDSALYLCASSLVVADTDTQYFGPGTRLTVL.

The chain is built from TRBV29-1 and TRBJ1-2; the TCRdb D gene call, TRBD1, has no DNA to confirm it. The CDR3 spans 15 residues. Germline CDR1 reads SQVTM; CDR2 reads ANQGSEA. The chain's CDR3 is CSATGTGGVTGGYTF.

The J gene is TRBJ2-3, the V gene TRBV18. CDR3 length equals 16 residues. Germline assignment: CDR1 KGHSH and CDR2 LQKENI. CDR3: CASSPPDRASTDTQYF.

The chain has TRBV6-2 or TRBV6-3 and TRBJ2-3; TCRdb lists TRBD2, though no DNA is available to test this call. This CDR3 spans 13 amino acids. Germline V CDR1 and CDR2: MNHEY, SVGEGT. CDR3 loop: CASHIAGGTTGYF.

The chain recombines TRBV29-1 with TRBJ1-1. The CDR3 consists of 13 residues. Germline V lookup: CDR1 SQVTM, CDR2 ANQGSEA. The CDR3 is CSAARQPNTEAFF.

The rearrangement links TRBV18 to TRBJ2-1; TCRdb calls TRBD2, which cannot be checked without DNA. The germline V gene has CDR1 KGHSH and CDR2 LQKENI. The CDR3 covers 16 residues. CDR3 amino acids: CASSPRTSGINNEQFF.

This chain joins TRBV5-1 and TRBJ2-3; TCRdb's assignment of TRBD1 cannot be checked, as there is no DNA. This CDR3 contains 16 residues. Germline V gene data show CDR1 as SGHRS and CDR2 as YFSETQ. This chain's CDR3 is CASSLSGAWGTDTQYF.

This sequence joins TRBV20-1 and TRBJ2-7; the D call from TCRdb, TRBD2, cannot be confirmed without DNA. Germline V gene sequence: CDR1 DFQATT, CDR2 SNEGSKA (reference sequence). The CDR3 totals 14 residues. CDR3 loop: CSAETTSGMDEQYF.

The chain joins TRBV5-1 to TRBJ2-1; the D call from TCRdb, TRBD2, cannot be confirmed without DNA. Germline CDR1 SGHRS, CDR2 YFSETQ. CDR3 size: 15 residues. The CDR3 reads CASGLTPGLNNEQFF.

The chain joins TRBV7-9 to TRBJ1-2; TCRdb's D gene call, TRBD1, goes unchecked for lack of DNA. The CDR3 spans 15 residues. Germline CDR1 SEHNR, CDR2 FQNEAQ (reference sequence). The chain's CDR3 is CASSLGGQDRYGYTF. Using reference TRBV7-9 and TRBJ1-2 for the parts outside the CDR3, the full variable domain is DTGVSQNPRHKITKRGQNVTFRCDPISEHNRLYWYRQTLGQGPEFLTYFQNEAQLEKSRLLSDRFSAERPKGSFSTLEIQRTEQGDSAMYLCASSLGGQDRYGYTFGSGTRLTVV.

The CDR3 protein is CASSLYGGQGSPLHF. The rearrangement uses TRBV28 and TRBJ1-6; the D call from TCRdb, TRBD1, cannot be confirmed without DNA. The CDR3 is 15 amino acids. Germline assignment: CDR1 MDHEN and CDR2 SYDVKM. Complete variable domain (other parts from reference TRBV28 and TRBJ1-6): DVKVTQSSRYLVKRTGEKVFLECVQDMDHENMFWYRQDPGLGLRLIYFSYDVKMKEKGDIPEGYSVSREKKERFSLILESASTNQTSMYLCASSLYGGQGSPLHFGNGTRLTVT.

The CDR3 reads CASGSGGRAQPQHF. The chain combines TRBV12-5 with TRBJ1-5. The CDR3 sequence is 14 residues long. Germline CDR1 reads LGHNT; CDR2 reads FRNRAP.

The chain joins TRBV7-3 to TRBJ2-7; TCRdb gives TRBD2 as the D gene, but with no DNA this cannot be confirmed. From germline, CDR1 is SGHTA and CDR2 FQGTGA. The length of the CDR3 is 18 residues. The CDR3 loop is CASSLYPSGSFRSYEQYF.

V and J are TRBV7-9 and TRBJ2-1. The CDR3 contains 16 residues. CDR1 SEHNR and CDR2 FQNEAQ come from the germline V gene (reference sequence). The CDR3 sequence is CASSFLRQTSYNEQFF. The complete variable domain, with remaining parts taken from reference TRBV7-9 and TRBJ2-1, reads DTGVSQNPRHKITKRGQNVTFRCDPISEHNRLYWYRQTLGQGPEFLTYFQNEAQLEKSRLLSDRFSAERPKGSFSTLEIQRTEQGDSAMYLCASSFLRQTSYNEQFFGPGTRLTVL.